The 28 T cell receptor beta chains below all came from one sample that was sequenced in a study of neoadjuvant anti-PD-1 for oral cavity cancer. TCRdb keeps only in-frame clones here, not all; method: immunoSEQ multiplex PCR. There are about 6,800 clones in the sample; approximately 74% occur only once, and 2.7% lies in the top ten. Sequencing was performed on PBMCs, taken before nivolumab (anti-PD-1) treatment. Receptors were obtained from a person aged 40 to 85 with oral cavity squamous cell carcinoma.

This chain joins TRBV13 and TRBJ2-3; 8 bases are shared with TRBD1. CDR3 size: 16 residues. CDR1 is PRHDT, CDR2 FYEKMQ, per germline (reference sequence). V lost 3 bases to trimming and J lost 4 bases; unmatched junction nucleotides: 9. The CDR3 reads CASSLAAGGLADTQYF. As DNA, the CDR3 is TGTGCCAGCAGCTTGGCGGCAGGGGGCCTCGCAGATACGCAGTATTTT.

The sample holds a few counts of this clone. The rearrangement links TRBV4-2 to TRBJ1-4; no clear D. The germline gives CDR1 LGHNA, CDR2 YNFKEQ. This CDR3 has 12 amino acids. V lost 0 bases to trimming and J lost 9 bases, with 5 bases between them. CDR3: CASSQEAKKLFF. The CDR3 DNA sequence: TGTGCCAGCAGCCAAGAAGCGAAAAAACTGTTTTTT.

This chain uses TRBV5-6 with TRBJ1-4, with D perhaps TRBD1 (6 bases). Germline CDR1 is SGHDT and CDR2 is YYEEEE. This CDR3 is built from 14 residues. The V end lost 6 bases, the J end lost 3 bases, and 12 bases lay between the germline ends. This CDR3 is CASKQGWANEKLFF. The CDR3 DNA reads TGTGCCAGCAAACAGGGTTGGGCTAATGAAAAACTGTTTTTT. The full variable domain, completed using reference TRBV5-6 and TRBJ1-4, is DAGVTQSPTHLIKTRGQQVTLRCSPKSGHDTVSWYQQALGQGPQFIFQYYEEEERQRGNFPDRFSGHQFPNYSSELNVNALLLGDSALYLCASKQGWANEKLFFGSGTQLSVL.

Written as DNA, the CDR3 is TGTGCCACCAGCAGGGAGTCGGCAGGGAGGACAGATACGCAGTATTTT. Translated, it gives CATSRESAGRTDTQYF. J is TRBJ2-3 and V is TRBV15; perhaps TRBD2 as D (6 bases). Germline V gene lookup returns CDR1 LNHNV and CDR2 YYDKDF (reference sequence). V was shortened by 3 bases and J by 3 bases, with 16 bases between the two germline ends. The CDR3 covers 16 residues.

The DNA for the CDR3 is TGTGCCAGCAGCCAAATCCTGAACACTGAAGCTTTCTTT. It translates to CASSQILNTEAFF. The V and J genes are TRBV5-6 and TRBJ1-1; D unresolved. CDR3 length: 13 amino acids. Looked up from germline, CDR1 is SGHDT and CDR2 is YYEEEE. Trimming took 4 bases from V and 0 from J, leaving 7 bases between them.

There are a few counts of this clone. The chain recombines TRBV6-4 with TRBJ2-6; D ambiguous. This CDR3 comprises 14 residues. V was cut by 4 bases and J by 0 bases, with 4 bases left in between. Germline V gene sequence: CDR1 MRHNA, CDR2 SNTAGT. The CDR3: CASSGHSGANVLTF. The CDR3 nucleotides read TGTGCCAGCAGTGGACACTCTGGGGCCAACGTCCTGACTTTC.

This chain uses TRBV19 with TRBJ2-5; D is unresolved. CDR3 length equals 14 residues. Trimming took off 1 base at V and 9 bases at J, with 15 bases between the two ends. Germline V gene sequence: CDR1 LNHDA, CDR2 SQIVND (reference sequence). Here the CDR3 reads CASSIAGRASPQYF. The CDR3 DNA is TGTGCCAGTAGTATAGCTGGTCGGGCGAGTCCCCAGTACTTC.

The V and J genes are TRBV4-3 and TRBJ1-1; D perhaps matches TRBD1 (6 bases). CDR1 and CDR2 (germline): LGHNA, YSLEER. The CDR3 sequence is 17 residues long. Trimming left V 0 bases short and J 5 bases short, with 19 bases between. The CDR3 protein is CASSQDRTGKKGTEAFF. As DNA, the CDR3 is TGCGCCAGCAGCCAAGATCGAACAGGGAAGAAGGGGACTGAAGCTTTCTTT.

CDR3 protein: CSAGQGGGTEQFF. The CDR3 DNA reads as TGCAGCGCTGGACAGGGGGGAGGCACTGAGCAGTTCTTC. This sequence joins TRBV29-1 and TRBJ2-1; TRBD1 matches 10 bases. This CDR3 has 13 amino acids. CDR1 is SQVTM, CDR2 ANQGSEA, per germline. V lost 7 bases, J lost 9 bases, and 9 bases stayed unmatched.

The V and J genes are TRBV21-1 and TRBJ2-1; the table's D gene call, TRBD2, was not cross checked with the DNA. TRBV21-1 is reported as a pseudogene. The CDR3 totals 12 residues. For the CDR3, the DNA is TGTGCCAGCAGCAAAGAGAGCAATGAGCAGTTCTTC. Residues: CASSKESNEQFF.

The CDR3 DNA follows: TGTGCCAGCAGTCGACGGGCGGGGACAGGGAGCAATCAGCCCCAGCATTTT. Translating it yields CASSRRAGTGSNQPQHF. The genes are TRBV28 and TRBJ1-5; the match to TRBD1 covers 9 bases. The CDR3 runs 17 residues. Germline V gene sequence: CDR1 MDHEN, CDR2 SYDVKM. With 5 bases clipped from V and 1 base from J, the junction kept 9 bases outside the gene matches. The full variable domain, rest sourced from reference TRBV28 and TRBJ1-5, is DVKVTQSSRYLVKRTGEKVFLECVQDMDHENMFWYRQDPGLGLRLIYFSYDVKMKEKGDIPEGYSVSREKKERFSLILESASTNQTSMYLCASSRRAGTGSNQPQHFGDGTRLSIL.

The CDR3 DNA is TGCAGCGTTGCCCTGGGGACAGGGGGTGAAAAACTGTTTTTT. Protein: CSVALGTGGEKLFF. The chain carries TRBV29-1 and TRBJ1-4, with TRBD1 matching 11 bases. The CDR3 runs to 14 residues. Looked up from germline, CDR1 is SQVTM and CDR2 is ANQGSEA. Trimming removed 4 bases from V and 7 bases from J; junction bases left unmatched: 5.

The chain links TRBV6-1 to TRBJ2-5, with a possible D match to TRBD2 (5 bases). Germline values: CDR1 MNHNS, CDR2 SASEGT. There are 16 residues in the CDR3. Trimming removed 0 bases from V and 5 bases from J, with 16 bases in between. The CDR3: CASSEAHMRAWETQYF. DNA of the CDR3: TGTGCCAGCAGTGAAGCGCATATGAGGGCTTGGGAGACCCAGTACTTC.

The rearrangement links TRBV18 to TRBJ1-1; 8 bases line up with TRBD1. The ends lost 3 bases at V and 1 base at J; junction bases unmatched: 4. The CDR3 is made up of 15 amino acids. Germline values: CDR1 KGHSH, CDR2 LQKENI. CDR3 DNA sequence: TGTGCCAGCTCACCCCGACAGGGGAGGAACACTGAAGCTTTCTTT. It codes for CASSPRQGRNTEAFF.

The CDR3, as DNA: TGTGCCAGCAGCCAAGGACAGATCTCCTACGAGCAGTACTTC. Translating it yields CASSQGQISYEQYF. The chain uses TRBV7-9 and TRBJ2-7, with D maybe TRBD1 (6 bases). Germline lookup yields CDR1 SEHNR and CDR2 FQNEAQ (reference sequence). V shed 5 bases and J shed 0 bases, with 11 bases lying between them. There are 14 residues in the CDR3. Using reference TRBV7-9 and TRBJ2-7 for the parts outside the CDR3, the full variable domain is DTGVSQNPRHKITKRGQNVTFRCDPISEHNRLYWYRQTLGQGPEFLTYFQNEAQLEKSRLLSDRFSAERPKGSFSTLEIQRTEQGDSAMYLCASSQGQISYEQYFGPGTRLTVT.

The V and J genes are TRBV4-3 and TRBJ2-2, with D maybe TRBD2 (6 bases). Germline CDR1 reads LGHNA; CDR2 reads YSLEER. V lost 0 bases and J 7 bases, leaving 9 bases between the germline ends. This CDR3 region has 14 residues. This chain's CDR3 is CASSQEGGDGELFF. CDR3 sequence (DNA): TGCGCCAGCAGCCAAGAGGGCGGGGACGGGGAGCTGTTTTTT.

The chain couples TRBV4-3 to TRBJ2-5; 7 nucleotides match TRBD2. The CDR3 length is 16 residues. V dropped 2 bases and J dropped 5; count of bases not matched to a gene: 11. The germline gives CDR1 LGHNA, CDR2 YSLEER. The CDR3 loop is CASSQSKRVGGETQYF. CDR3 coding DNA: TGCGCCAGCAGCCAAAGTAAAAGGGTCGGGGGGGAGACCCAGTACTTC.

This sequence joins TRBV2 and TRBJ2-3, with D maybe TRBD2 (6 bases). V was cut by 7 bases and J by 0 bases, with 11 bases left in between. Germline CDR1 reads SNHLY; CDR2 reads FYNNEI. There are 14 residues in the CDR3. The chain's CDR3 is CASKRGTSTDTQYF. The DNA of the CDR3 is TGTGCCAGCAAACGCGGGACGAGCACAGATACGCAGTATTTT.

V gene TRBV5-1 combines with J gene TRBJ1-2; TRBD1 agrees at 10 bases. CDR3 length equals 15 residues. J gave up 4 bases and V 5 bases, and 8 bases lay outside the gene matches. Germline V gives CDR1 SGHRS, CDR2 YFSETQ. For the CDR3, the DNA is TGCGCCAGCAGTTCCTGGGACAGGGGCGGCTATGGCTACACCTTC. Protein: CASSSWDRGGYGYTF.

This chain's CDR3 is CASSIRGVDTGELFF. Written as DNA, the CDR3 is TGTGCCAGTAGTATAAGGGGGGTCGACACCGGGGAGCTGTTTTTT. This rearrangement joins TRBV19 to TRBJ2-2, with D perhaps being TRBD1 or TRBD2 (6 bases each). Germline V gene data show CDR1 as LNHDA and CDR2 as SQIVND (reference sequence). The CDR3 consists of 15 residues. V was clipped by 2 bases and J by 3 bases, with 10 bases between them.

The chain employs TRBV30 and TRBJ2-5; no firm D call. Germline V gene lookup returns CDR1 GTSNPN and CDR2 SVGIG (reference sequence). The V gene lost 5 bases and the J gene lost 0 bases, with 10 bases spanning the gap. There are 13 residues in the CDR3. CDR3 in DNA: TGTGCCTGGGTCCCACGAAACCAAGAGACCCAGTACTTC. It encodes CAWVPRNQETQYF.

The V call is TRBV15, the J call TRBJ1-2; D not resolved. Germline lookup yields CDR1 LNHNV and CDR2 YYDKDF (reference sequence). Between the trimmed V and J ends, which lost 0 bases and 4 bases, there was a span of 21 bases. The CDR3 totals 18 residues. This chain's CDR3 is CATSRDLHRRAEPYGYTF. The CDR3, as DNA: TGTGCCACCAGCAGAGATCTTCATAGACGCGCGGAACCCTATGGCTACACCTTC.

The chain uses TRBV2 and TRBJ1-3; D gene uncertain. V was shortened by 6 bases and J by 0 bases, with 9 bases between the two germline ends. CDR1 SNHLY and CDR2 FYNNEI come from the germline V gene. CDR3 length: 14 amino acids. The chain's CDR3 is CASRAGSSGNTIYF. The CDR3, as DNA: TGTGCCAGCAGGGCGGGAAGCTCTGGAAACACCATATATTTT.

The rearrangement joins TRBV6-1 to TRBJ1-4, with unresolved D. Germline values: CDR1 MNHNS, CDR2 SASEGT. Between the trimmed V and J ends, which lost 4 bases and 4 bases, there was a span of 13 bases. This CDR3 is 15 amino acids long. CDR3 region: CASSVEWMINEKLFF. CDR3 nucleotides: TGTGCCAGCAGTGTTGAGTGGATGATTAATGAAAAACTGTTTTTT.

This clone was seen only once. This chain connects TRBV9 to TRBJ1-5; D perhaps matches TRBD1 (5 bases). The V gene lost 4 bases and the J gene lost 8 bases, with 22 bases spanning the gap. Germline CDR1 is SGDLS and CDR2 is YYNGEE. The CDR3 extends over 16 amino acids. CDR3 amino acids: CASSPGGTENFKPQHF. The CDR3 DNA reads TGTGCCAGCAGCCCCGGGGGGACGGAAAACTTCAAGCCCCAGCATTTT.

This clone was recorded only once. The CDR3 DNA reads as TGTGCCAGCAGTGTCGGCCGAACCTACGAGCAGTACTTC. Its translation: CASSVGRTYEQYF. The V call is TRBV2, the J call TRBJ2-7; D is ambiguous. Deletions cut 4 bases from V and 2 bases from J, with 9 bases between. Germline assignment: CDR1 SNHLY and CDR2 FYNNEI. CDR3 size: 13 residues. The whole variable domain, remainder taken from reference TRBV2 and TRBJ2-7, is EPEVTQTPSHQVTQMGQEVILRCVPISNHLYFYWYRQILGQKVEFLVSFYNNEISEKSEIFDDQFSVERPDGSNFTLKIRSTKLEDSAMYFCASSVGRTYEQYFGPGTRLTVT.

The chain carries TRBV7-2 and TRBJ2-5; TRBD2 aligns across 12 bases. The germline V gene encodes CDR1 SGHTA and CDR2 FQGNSA. The CDR3 extends over 17 amino acids. The V and J ends lost 4 bases and 5 bases, in that order; junction bases with no gene match: 11. CDR3: CASSSPSGGAPRETQYF. The CDR3 DNA sequence: TGTGCCAGCAGCTCCCCTAGCGGGGGGGCCCCGAGGGAGACCCAGTACTTC.

This clone was observed a handful of times. The chain uses TRBV5-4 and TRBJ2-5; 8 nucleotides agree with TRBD2. The J segment lost 9 bases and the V segment lost 4 bases, leaving 14 bases of the junction unmatched. This CDR3 contains 15 residues. Germline V gene sequence: CDR1 SGHNT, CDR2 YYREEE (reference sequence). CDR3 nucleotides: TGTGCCAGCAGCCATAGCGGGGAACCTTACTCGGCCCAGTACTTC. It translates to CASSHSGEPYSAQYF.